These 22 T cell receptor beta chains were sequenced from one sample in a study of shared clonotypes between healthy human individuals. Assay used: immunoSEQ multiplex PCR; TCRdb lists only in-frame clones, some missing. The table records around 2.5 million clones, approximately 93% of them present only once. Sequencing used naive CD4+ T cells from PBMCs. Subset noted: CD45RA+ positively selected. These TCRs come from a young man in good health. Some clones in this sample may be carry-over from other donors' samples.

V usage is TRBV4-1 and J usage is TRBJ1-1; D not resolved. This CDR3 is 14 amino acids long. The V gene's germline CDR1 is MGHRA and CDR2 YSYEKL. The V gene lost 6 bases and the J gene lost 1 base, with 12 bases spanning the gap. The DNA of the CDR3 is TGCGCCAGCAGGAGATGGGGAGAGAACACTGAAGCTTTCTTT. Translating it yields CASRRWGENTEAFF.

A note on this clone: The sample holds other DNA sequences that translate to the same CDR3. This chain's CDR3 is CASSRQAYGYTF. The CDR3 bases are TGTGCCAGCAGCCGACAGGCCTATGGCTACACCTTC. This chain connects TRBV6-5 to TRBJ1-2, with D possibly matching TRBD1 (6 bases). V lost 6 bases to trimming and J lost 4 bases, with 9 bases between them. The germline CDR1 and CDR2 sequences are MNHEY and SVGAGI. This CDR3 has 12 residues.

The V and J genes are TRBV28 and TRBJ2-7; D possibly corresponds to TRBD2 (5 bases). Trimming took 6 bases from V and 3 from J, leaving 15 bases between them. This CDR3 contains 14 residues. CDR1 MDHEN and CDR2 SYDVKM come from the germline V gene. CDR3 in DNA: TGTGCCAGCAGAAGAGGGTACGGGGTCTACGAGCAGTACTTC. Its protein is CASRRGYGVYEQYF. The full variable domain, rest sourced from reference TRBV28 and TRBJ2-7, is DVKVTQSSRYLVKRTGEKVFLECVQDMDHENMFWYRQDPGLGLRLIYFSYDVKMKEKGDIPEGYSVSREKKERFSLILESASTNQTSMYLCASRRGYGVYEQYFGPGTRLTVT.

The rearrangement links TRBV9 to TRBJ1-2; the match to TRBD1 covers 9 bases. CDR1 SGDLS and CDR2 YYNGEE come from the germline V gene. V lost 2 bases and J lost 3; bases outside the gene matches: 14. This CDR3 is built from 18 residues. The CDR3 nucleotides read TGTGCCAGCAGCGTGGGTACTATACAGGGGGCGAGTGACTATGGCTACACCTTC. Translation gives CASSVGTIQGASDYGYTF.

The chain employs TRBV14 and TRBJ2-3; D uncertain. Between the trimmed V and J ends, which lost 7 bases and 2 bases, there was a span of 7 bases. The CDR3 length is 12 residues. Looked up from germline, CDR1 is SGHDN and CDR2 is FVKESK. The CDR3 DNA reads TGTGCCAGCATCATGTACACAGATACGCAGTATTTT. Its translation: CASIMYTDTQYF.

The chain combines TRBV5-1 with TRBJ2-1, with D hard to call. Trimming cost V 4 bases and J 12 bases, with 17 bases left between them. This CDR3 spans 13 amino acids. Germline V gene data show CDR1 as SGHRS and CDR2 as YFSETQ. The CDR3 coding sequence is TGCGCCAGCAGCCCGGAATCCGGACCGACGCAGTTCTTC. Encoded protein: CASSPESGPTQFF.

V gene TRBV7-8 combines with J gene TRBJ2-1; D ambiguous. Per germline, CDR1 SGHVS and CDR2 FQNEAQ. The CDR3 extends over 14 amino acids. With 2 bases removed from V and 7 bases from J, the gap between germline ends came to 12 bases. The DNA for the CDR3 is TGTGCCAGCAGCTTATCACGCCGACTGAATGAGCAGTTCTTC. As protein: CASSLSRRLNEQFF.

This rearrangement joins TRBV28 to TRBJ2-2, with a possible D match to TRBD2 (5 bases). Germline assignment: CDR1 MDHEN and CDR2 SYDVKM. The CDR3 length is 16 residues. With 6 bases removed from V and 7 bases from J, the gap between germline ends came to 21 bases. CDR3 sequence (DNA): TGTGCCAGCAGCACTGCTCGGGGAAAGCTGGTCGGGGAGCTGTTTTTT. This encodes CASSTARGKLVGELFF.

This chain links TRBV18 with TRBJ2-4, with D maybe TRBD2 (6 bases). V lost 1 base, J lost 0 bases, and 13 bases lay in between. There are 17 residues in the CDR3. Germline V gives CDR1 KGHSH, CDR2 LQKENI. The CDR3 coding sequence is TGTGCCAGCTCACCACTGGCAGGGACTCTAGCCAAAAACATTCAGTACTTC. Translated, it gives CASSPLAGTLAKNIQYF.

V gene TRBV9 combines with J gene TRBJ2-1; TRBD2 aligns across 11 bases. With V trimmed by 4 bases and J by 4 bases, 22 bases remained unmatched. CDR3 length: 21 residues. CDR1 and CDR2 (germline): SGDLS, YYNGEE. CDR3 sequence reads: CASSTPTRLAGPQLLYNEQFF. DNA for the CDR3: TGTGCCAGCAGCACCCCCACCAGACTAGCGGGACCCCAACTCTTATACAATGAGCAGTTCTTC.

The gene calls are TRBV5-1 and TRBJ2-1; D call uncertain. Germline V gives CDR1 SGHRS, CDR2 YFSETQ. Trimming took off 0 bases at V and 7 bases at J, with 17 bases between the two ends. The length of the CDR3 is 16 residues. This chain's CDR3 is CASSLASVPEGNEQFF. The DNA for the CDR3 is TGCGCCAGCAGCTTGGCCTCGGTGCCCGAAGGGAATGAGCAGTTCTTC.

On this clone itself: The same CDR3 also results from other DNA sequences found in this sample. This chain links TRBV19 with TRBJ1-5; D remains unclear. V lost 3 bases and J lost 4, with 7 bases in between. The CDR3 length is 13 residues. Germline CDR1 reads LNHDA; CDR2 reads SQIVND (reference sequence). The CDR3 here is CASSMGGNQPQHF. The CDR3 nucleotides are TGTGCCAGTAGTATGGGTGGAAATCAGCCCCAGCATTTT. Variable domain in full (rest from reference TRBV19 and TRBJ1-5): DGGITQSPKYLFRKEGQNVTLSCEQNLNHDAMYWYRQDPGQGLRLIYYSQIVNDFQKGDIAEGYSVSREKKESFPLTVTSAQKNPTAFYLCASSMGGNQPQHFGDGTRLSIL.

Only one count was recorded for this clone. The chain joins TRBV11-3 to TRBJ2-2; D assignment may be TRBD1 or TRBD2 (6 bases each). Germline V CDR1 and CDR2: SGHNT, YENEEA. The CDR3 runs 14 residues. Trimming pared 4 bases from V and 4 bases from J, leaving 10 bases between. This chain's CDR3 is CASSWGAGTGELFF. CDR3 bases: TGTGCCAGCAGCTGGGGGGCGGGCACCGGGGAGCTGTTTTTT.

The gene calls are TRBV18 and TRBJ1-1; D ambiguous. This CDR3 contains 14 residues. The germline gives CDR1 KGHSH, CDR2 LQKENI. V lost 5 bases and J lost 5, with 15 bases in between. CDR3 residues: CASSTDTGSTEAFF. As DNA, the CDR3 is TGTGCCAGCTCAACCGACACCGGGTCAACTGAAGCTTTCTTT.

The rearrangement links TRBV18 to TRBJ2-7; D ambiguous. CDR3 length: 14 amino acids. The germline V gene has CDR1 KGHSH and CDR2 LQKENI. V was cut by 3 bases and J by 3 bases, with 12 bases left in between. CDR3 sequence (DNA): TGTGCCAGCTCACCCCAATCCCGCGGCTACGAGCAGTACTTC. This sequence encodes CASSPQSRGYEQYF.

The rearrangement links TRBV28 to TRBJ2-7, with 7 bases lining up with TRBD1. Trimming cost V 4 bases and J 3 bases; bases outside gene matches: 6. This CDR3 comprises 14 residues. Germline V gives CDR1 MDHEN, CDR2 SYDVKM. CDR3 loop: CASSSPTGIYEQYF. The CDR3 DNA reads TGTGCCAGCAGTTCTCCGACAGGGATCTACGAGCAGTACTTC.

This rearrangement joins TRBV9 to TRBJ2-5; the D gene is possibly TRBD2 (7 bases). CDR1 and CDR2 (germline): SGDLS, YYNGEE. V shed 3 bases and J shed 5 bases, with 14 bases lying between them. The CDR3 runs to 14 residues. CDR3 in DNA: TGTGCCAGCAGCGACACAGGGAGGGTGGAGACCCAGTACTTC. It codes for CASSDTGRVETQYF.

The chain carries TRBV28 and TRBJ1-4, with TRBD1 matching over 7 bases. Germline trimming cut 8 bases from V and 7 bases from J; bases unmatched to any gene: 13. The CDR3 loop spans 15 amino acids. Germline CDR1 reads MDHEN; CDR2 reads SYDVKM. CDR3: CASLQWTGQGEKLFF. CDR3 bases: TGTGCCAGCCTTCAATGGACAGGTCAGGGTGAAAAACTGTTTTTT.

The chain is built from TRBV6-6 and TRBJ1-3; D perhaps matches TRBD1 (5 bases). The CDR3 runs 16 residues. Germline lookup yields CDR1 MNHNY and CDR2 SVGAGI (reference sequence). V lost 0 bases and J lost 0, with 9 bases in between. CDR3 DNA sequence: TGTGCCAGCAGTTACTCGGGGCAGTCCTCTGGAAACACCATATATTTT. Protein sequence: CASSYSGQSSGNTIYF.

The chain links TRBV7-9 to TRBJ1-3, with a tentative D call TRBD1 (6 bases). CDR3 length: 14 amino acids. Germline CDR1 SEHNR, CDR2 FQNEAQ (reference sequence). With 1 base removed from V and 8 bases from J, the gap between germline ends came to 12 bases. CDR3 sequence: CASSLVQGFDTIYF. CDR3 in DNA: TGTGCCAGCAGCTTAGTACAGGGATTCGACACCATATATTTT.

V is TRBV7-3 and J is TRBJ2-7; 8 bases are shared with TRBD2. CDR3 length: 13 residues. CDR1 and CDR2 (germline): SGHTA, FQGTGA. V shed 5 bases and J 6 bases; nucleotides not matched to a gene: 6. The CDR3 bases are TGTGCCAGCAGCCCGGGACTAGTTGCCGAGCAGTACTTC. Translating it yields CASSPGLVAEQYF.

This chain connects TRBV5-6 to TRBJ2-7, with 11 bases fitting TRBD2. This CDR3 has 12 amino acids. The V gene's germline CDR1 is SGHDT and CDR2 YYEEEE. The CDR3 nucleotides are TGTGCCAGCAGCATTAGCGGGAGGGCCGTCGCGGTC. Translated, it gives CASSISGRAVAV.